What follows describes a single T cell receptor (beta chain). Its antigen is unidentified. Study findings and constraints: Whole repertoires were not studied in the larger cohort, only one V-J beta rearrangement. Greatest tumor Treg TCR overlap was with tumor naive CD4+ cells. Tumor memory CD4+ T cell TCR gene usage was found to cluster with blood and lymph node memory CD4+ cells and with lymph node naive CD4+ cells.

After constant-region reverse-primer amplification, full-length variable regions underwent semi-nested PCR with Nested Universal Primer A. Using its own MiXCR run on the 5' RACE reads, TCRdb lists one record per CDR3 protein. The data contain a few thousand distinct CDR3 sequences, 30% to 40% of them singletons. CDR3 length equals 14 residues. Germline lookup yields CDR1 SGHNT and CDR2 YYREEE (reference sequence). After removal of 5 bases from V and 7 bases from J, the junction contained 8 bases not matched to a gene. What was sequenced was naive CD4+ T cells sorted from a lymph node. The subset is: naive CD4+ T cells, CD4+CD45RA+CD25-. This TCR was sampled from a female donor with breast cancer. This chain joins TRBV5-4 and TRBJ2-3, with 9 bases aligning to TRBD1. The CDR3 coding sequence is TGTGCCAGCAGGATGGACAGGGGAACAAATACGCAGTATTTT. Its translation: CASRMDRGTNTQYF.